This T cell receptor (beta chain) stems from a study of T cells in Graves' hyperthyroidism and ophthalmopathy. Amplified TCR beta CDR3 regions came from RNA transcripts. The HTBI primer set served for first-round RT-PCR of the TCR CDR3. TCRdb analysed the multiplex PCR reads with MiXCR anew, one entry per CDR3 protein. The sample has almost 600,000 distinct CDR3 sequences; about 43% are singletons. In germline, CDR1 is SGHRS, CDR2 YFSETQ. V was pared by 5 bases and J by 5 bases, with 4 bases of the junction left unmatched. This CDR3 is 13 amino acids long. At least ten counts were recorded for this clonotype.

The sequenced sample was peripheral blood or thyroid tissue (not recorded which). The J gene is TRBJ2-7, the V gene TRBV5-1; 10 bases agree with TRBD2. This receptor was identified in a woman between 18 and 29 years old with Graves' hyperthyroidism. In nucleotides, the CDR3 is TGCGCCAGCAGTTCCGGACTAGCGGACGAGCAGTACTTC. This encodes CASSSGLADEQYF.